A selection of T cell receptor beta chains follows, all from one sample in a study of shared clonotypes between healthy human individuals. Sequencing used immunoSEQ multiplex PCR; TCRdb keeps in-frame clones, though not all of them. The sample yields more than 1.2 million clones, approximately 98.5% seen once. What was sequenced was naive CD4+ T cells sorted from blood. The source is a young man in good health. Each CDR3 is given with its conserved first and last residue. The D gene is left open where the match is weak. A clone size is listed for some rows: how often the clone was seen (once, few, many), or a class if it is expanded.

abundance: once; v_gene: TRBV18; d_gene: TRBD2; j_gene: TRBJ2-3; CDR3nt: TGTGCCAGCTCACCCGTAGCGGGAGGGACAGATACGCAGTATTTT; CDR3aa: CASSPVAGGTDTQYF
abundance: NA; v_gene: TRBV5-4; d_gene: NA; j_gene: TRBJ2-3; CDR3nt: TGTGCCAGCAGCTTGGAGAGTACAGATACGCAGTATTTT; CDR3aa: CASSLESTDTQYF
abundance: NA; v_gene: TRBV5-1; d_gene: NA; j_gene: TRBJ2-3; CDR3nt: TGCGCCAGCAGCTTGGAAACCCCCCTCGATACGCAGTATTTT; CDR3aa: CASSLETPLDTQYF
abundance: NA; v_gene: TRBV5-1; d_gene: TRBD1; j_gene: TRBJ2-7; CDR3nt: TGCGCCAGCAGGACCGGGACAGGGGGCTTCGAGCAGTACTTC; CDR3aa: CASRTGTGGFEQYF
abundance: NA; v_gene: TRBV29-1; d_gene: TRBD1; j_gene: TRBJ1-1; CDR3nt: TGCAGCGTGGTACAGGGGGCGGGCACTGAAGCTTTCTTT; CDR3aa: CSVVQGAGTEAFF
abundance: once; v_gene: TRBV15; d_gene: NA; j_gene: TRBJ2-2; CDR3nt: TGTGCCACCAGCAGAGAACCCGGGGAGCTGTTTTTT; CDR3aa: CATSREPGELFF
abundance: NA; v_gene: TRBV5-1; d_gene: TRBD2; j_gene: TRBJ2-5; CDR3nt: TGCGCCAGCAGCCCGTCCTGGCTAGCGGGAAAGGTGGAGACCCAGTACTTC; CDR3aa: CASSPSWLAGKVETQYF
abundance: once; v_gene: TRBV2; d_gene: TRBD1; j_gene: TRBJ2-7; CDR3nt: TGTGCCAGCAGTCAGGGACAGGTCCTCTACGAGCAGTACTTC; CDR3aa: CASSQGQVLYEQYF
abundance: NA; v_gene: TRBV5-1; d_gene: TRBD2; j_gene: TRBJ2-7; CDR3nt: TGCGCCAGCAGCCGGACTAGCGGGAGAATCCACTACGAGCAGTACTTC; CDR3aa: CASSRTSGRIHYEQYF
abundance: NA; v_gene: TRBV18; d_gene: TRBD1; j_gene: TRBJ1-3; CDR3nt: TGTGCCAGCTCACCCAAGAGGGGGCTCGGAAACACCATATATTTT; CDR3aa: CASSPKRGLGNTIYF
abundance: NA; v_gene: TRBV5-1; d_gene: NA; j_gene: TRBJ2-7; CDR3nt: TGCGCCAGCAGCCCAGCACAGGCCTACGAGCAGTACTTC; CDR3aa: CASSPAQAYEQYF
abundance: NA; v_gene: TRBV18; d_gene: TRBD2; j_gene: TRBJ2-7; CDR3nt: TGTGCCAGCTCACCACGGAAGGCGGGGGCAACTAGCGGGACAAGCTACGAGCAGTACTTC; CDR3aa: CASSPRKAGATSGTSYEQYF
abundance: NA; v_gene: TRBV9; d_gene: TRBD2; j_gene: TRBJ2-3; CDR3nt: TGTGCCAGCAGCGTAGTGGCGGGAGGGCCAGGTACGCAGTATTTT; CDR3aa: CASSVVAGGPGTQYF
abundance: NA; v_gene: TRBV5-1; d_gene: NA; j_gene: TRBJ1-3; CDR3nt: TGCGCCAGCAGCTTGGAAGGAAACACCATATATTTT; CDR3aa: CASSLEGNTIYF
abundance: NA; v_gene: TRBV5-1; d_gene: NA; j_gene: TRBJ2-7; CDR3nt: TGCGCCAGCAGCTTGTTCGGGGGATCCTACGAGCAGTACTTC; CDR3aa: CASSLFGGSYEQYF
abundance: NA; v_gene: TRBV18; d_gene: TRBD1; j_gene: TRBJ2-1; CDR3nt: TGTGCCAGCTCACCATCTGGGACAGGGAACAATGAGCAGTTCTTC; CDR3aa: CASSPSGTGNNEQFF
abundance: NA; v_gene: TRBV29-1; d_gene: NA; j_gene: TRBJ2-3; CDR3nt: TGCAGCGTTGGTCAAACTAGCACAGATACGCAGTATTTT; CDR3aa: CSVGQTSTDTQYF
abundance: NA; v_gene: TRBV7-2; d_gene: TRBD2; j_gene: TRBJ2-3; CDR3nt: TGTGCCAGCAGCCCCCTAGCGGGACGATACACAGATACGCAGTATTTT; CDR3aa: CASSPLAGRYTDTQYF
abundance: once; v_gene: TRBV27; d_gene: TRBD1; j_gene: TRBJ2-7; CDR3nt: TGTGCCAGCATCAAAAACCTTGGGACAGGCTCACTAGGGGACTCCTACGAGCAGTACTTC; CDR3aa: CASIKNLGTGSLGDSYEQYF